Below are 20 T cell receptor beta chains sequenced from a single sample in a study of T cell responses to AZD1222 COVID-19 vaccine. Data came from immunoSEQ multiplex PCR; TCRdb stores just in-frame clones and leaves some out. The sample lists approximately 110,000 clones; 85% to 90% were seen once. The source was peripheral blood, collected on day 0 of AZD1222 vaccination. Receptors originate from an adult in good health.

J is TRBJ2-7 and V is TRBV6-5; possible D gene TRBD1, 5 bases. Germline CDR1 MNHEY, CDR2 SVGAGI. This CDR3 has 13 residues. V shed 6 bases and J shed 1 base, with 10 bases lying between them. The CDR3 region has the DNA TGTGCCAGCAGGGGAACAGGATCCTACGAGCAGTACTTC. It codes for CASRGTGSYEQYF.

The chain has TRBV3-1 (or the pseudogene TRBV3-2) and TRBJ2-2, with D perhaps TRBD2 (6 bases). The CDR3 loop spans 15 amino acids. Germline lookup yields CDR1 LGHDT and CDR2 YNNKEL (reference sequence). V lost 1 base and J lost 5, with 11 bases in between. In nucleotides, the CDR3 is TGTGCCAGCAGCCAAGTCAGTCTAGCGACCGGGGAGCTGTTTTTT. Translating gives CASSQVSLATGELFF.

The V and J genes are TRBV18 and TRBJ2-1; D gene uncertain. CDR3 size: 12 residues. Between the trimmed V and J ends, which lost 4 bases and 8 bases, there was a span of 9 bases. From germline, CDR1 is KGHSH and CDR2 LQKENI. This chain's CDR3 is CASSLTRDEQFF. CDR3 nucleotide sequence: TGTGCCAGCTCACTTACTCGGGATGAGCAGTTCTTC.

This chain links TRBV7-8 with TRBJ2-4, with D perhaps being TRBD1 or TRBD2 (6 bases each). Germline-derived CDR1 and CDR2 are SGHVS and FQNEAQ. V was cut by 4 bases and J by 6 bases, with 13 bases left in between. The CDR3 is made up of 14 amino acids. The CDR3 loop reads CASSSSGAGNIQYF. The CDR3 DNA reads TGTGCCAGCAGCTCGTCGGGGGCGGGAAACATTCAGTACTTC.

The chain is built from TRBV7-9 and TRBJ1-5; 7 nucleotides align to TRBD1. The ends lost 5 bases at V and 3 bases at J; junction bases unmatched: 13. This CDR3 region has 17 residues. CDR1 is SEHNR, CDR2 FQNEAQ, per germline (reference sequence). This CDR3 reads CASSQGGGGAANQPQHF. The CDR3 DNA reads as TGTGCCAGCAGCCAAGGGGGAGGGGGCGCGGCCAATCAGCCCCAGCATTTT.

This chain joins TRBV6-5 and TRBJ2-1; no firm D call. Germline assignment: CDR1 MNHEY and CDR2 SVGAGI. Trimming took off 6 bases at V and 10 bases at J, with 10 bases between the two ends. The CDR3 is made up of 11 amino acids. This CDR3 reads CASSPTVEQFF. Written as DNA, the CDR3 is TGTGCCAGCAGCCCCACGGTAGAGCAGTTCTTC.

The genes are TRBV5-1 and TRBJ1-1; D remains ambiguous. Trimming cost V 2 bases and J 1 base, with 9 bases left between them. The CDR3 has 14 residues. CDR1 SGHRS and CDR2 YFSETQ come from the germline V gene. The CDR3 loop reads CASSLGPQNTEAFF. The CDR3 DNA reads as TGCGCCAGCAGCTTAGGACCGCAGAACACTGAAGCTTTCTTT.

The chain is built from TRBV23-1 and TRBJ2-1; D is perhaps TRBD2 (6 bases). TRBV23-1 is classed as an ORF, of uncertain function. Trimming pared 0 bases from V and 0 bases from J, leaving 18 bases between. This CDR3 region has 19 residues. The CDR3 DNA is TGCGCCAGCAGTCAATCGACGGGGACTTTCCCGAGCTCCTACAATGAGCAGTTCTTC. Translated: CASSQSTGTFPSSYNEQFF.

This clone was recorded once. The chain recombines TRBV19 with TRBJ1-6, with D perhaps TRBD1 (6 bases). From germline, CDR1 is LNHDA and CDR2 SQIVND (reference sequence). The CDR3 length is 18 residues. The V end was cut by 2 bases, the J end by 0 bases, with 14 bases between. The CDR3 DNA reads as TGTGCCAGTAGTATAAGGGCGACAGGACGCTCCTATAATTCACCCCTCCACTTT. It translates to CASSIRATGRSYNSPLHF.

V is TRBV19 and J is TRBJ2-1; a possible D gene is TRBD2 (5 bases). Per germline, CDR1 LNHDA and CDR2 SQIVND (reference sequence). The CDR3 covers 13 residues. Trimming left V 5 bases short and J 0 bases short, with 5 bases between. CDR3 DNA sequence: TGTGCCAGTAGTGGGAGCTCCTACAATGAGCAGTTCTTC. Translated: CASSGSSYNEQFF. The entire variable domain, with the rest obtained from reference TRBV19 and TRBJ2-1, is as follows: DGGITQSPKYLFRKEGQNVTLSCEQNLNHDAMYWYRQDPGQGLRLIYYSQIVNDFQKGDIAEGYSVSREKKESFPLTVTSAQKNPTAFYLCASSGSSYNEQFFGPGTRLTVL.

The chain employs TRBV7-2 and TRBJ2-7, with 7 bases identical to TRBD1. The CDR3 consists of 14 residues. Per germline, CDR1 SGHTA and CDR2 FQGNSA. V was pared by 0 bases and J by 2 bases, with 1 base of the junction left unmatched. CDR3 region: CASSLAGGAYEQYF. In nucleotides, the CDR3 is TGTGCCAGCAGCTTAGCAGGGGGCGCCTACGAGCAGTACTTC.

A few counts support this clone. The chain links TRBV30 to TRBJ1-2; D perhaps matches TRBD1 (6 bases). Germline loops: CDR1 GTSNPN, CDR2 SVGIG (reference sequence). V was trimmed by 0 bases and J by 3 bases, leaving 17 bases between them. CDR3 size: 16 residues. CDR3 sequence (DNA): TGTGCCTGGAGTGTAGGGGGATCGGTATGGGACTATGGCTACACCTTC. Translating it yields CAWSVGGSVWDYGYTF.

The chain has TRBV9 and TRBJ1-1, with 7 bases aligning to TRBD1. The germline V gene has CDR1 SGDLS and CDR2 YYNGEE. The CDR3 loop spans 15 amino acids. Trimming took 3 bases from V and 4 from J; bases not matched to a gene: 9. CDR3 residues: CASSAQGNVGTEAFF. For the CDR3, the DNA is TGTGCCAGCAGCGCACAGGGGAATGTAGGCACTGAAGCTTTCTTT.

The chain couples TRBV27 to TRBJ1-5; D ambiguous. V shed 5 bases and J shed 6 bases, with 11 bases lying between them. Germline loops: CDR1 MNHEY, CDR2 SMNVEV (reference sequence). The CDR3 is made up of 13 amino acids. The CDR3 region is CASSLAGGQPQHF. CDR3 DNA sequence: TGTGCCAGCAGTCTGGCAGGCGGTCAGCCCCAGCATTTT.

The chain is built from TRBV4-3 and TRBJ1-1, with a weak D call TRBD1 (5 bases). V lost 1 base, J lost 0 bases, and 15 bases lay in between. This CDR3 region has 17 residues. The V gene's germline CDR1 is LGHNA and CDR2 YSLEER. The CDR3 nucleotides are TGCGCCAGCAGCCAAGGGCTTACCGGGACCCTGAACACTGAAGCTTTCTTT. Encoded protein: CASSQGLTGTLNTEAFF.

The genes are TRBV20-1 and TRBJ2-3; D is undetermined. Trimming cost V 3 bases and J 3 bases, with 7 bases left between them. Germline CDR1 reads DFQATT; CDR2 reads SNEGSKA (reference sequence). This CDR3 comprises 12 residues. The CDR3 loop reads CSASTATDTQYF. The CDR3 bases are TGCAGTGCTAGTACCGCAACAGATACGCAGTATTTT.

The CDR3 protein is CASSEVGRYNSPLHF. In DNA form, the CDR3 reads TGTGCCAGCAGTGAAGTTGGCCGGTATAATTCACCCCTCCACTTT. V is TRBV6-1 and J is TRBJ1-6, with D hard to call. The CDR3 spans 15 residues. V shed 1 base and J shed 4 bases, with 8 bases lying between them. CDR1 MNHNS and CDR2 SASEGT come from the germline V gene.

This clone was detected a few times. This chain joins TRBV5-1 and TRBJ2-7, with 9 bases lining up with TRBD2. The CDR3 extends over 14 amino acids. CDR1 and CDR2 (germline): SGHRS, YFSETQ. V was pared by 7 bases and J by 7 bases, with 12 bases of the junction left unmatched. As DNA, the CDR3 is TGCGCCAGCTCTACACTAGCGGGTGGCAGGGAGCAGTACTTC. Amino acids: CASSTLAGGREQYF.

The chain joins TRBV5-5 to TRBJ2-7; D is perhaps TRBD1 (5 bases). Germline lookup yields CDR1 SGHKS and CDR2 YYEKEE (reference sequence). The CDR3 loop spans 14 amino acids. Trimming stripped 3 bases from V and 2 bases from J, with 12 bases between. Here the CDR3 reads CASSSRQGAYEQYF. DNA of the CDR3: TGTGCCAGCAGCTCAAGGCAGGGTGCCTACGAGCAGTACTTC. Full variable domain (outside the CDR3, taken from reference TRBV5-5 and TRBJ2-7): DAGVTQSPTHLIKTRGQQVTLRCSPISGHKSVSWYQQVLGQGPQFIFQYYEKEERGRGNFPDRFSARQFPNYSSELNVNALLLGDSALYLCASSSRQGAYEQYFGPGTRLTVT.

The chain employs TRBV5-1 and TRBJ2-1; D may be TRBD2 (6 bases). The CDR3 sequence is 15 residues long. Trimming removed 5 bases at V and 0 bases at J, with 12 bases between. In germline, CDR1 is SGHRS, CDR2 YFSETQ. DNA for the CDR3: TGCGCCAGCAGTATGGACGGGAGCTCCTACAATGAGCAGTTCTTC. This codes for CASSMDGSSYNEQFF.